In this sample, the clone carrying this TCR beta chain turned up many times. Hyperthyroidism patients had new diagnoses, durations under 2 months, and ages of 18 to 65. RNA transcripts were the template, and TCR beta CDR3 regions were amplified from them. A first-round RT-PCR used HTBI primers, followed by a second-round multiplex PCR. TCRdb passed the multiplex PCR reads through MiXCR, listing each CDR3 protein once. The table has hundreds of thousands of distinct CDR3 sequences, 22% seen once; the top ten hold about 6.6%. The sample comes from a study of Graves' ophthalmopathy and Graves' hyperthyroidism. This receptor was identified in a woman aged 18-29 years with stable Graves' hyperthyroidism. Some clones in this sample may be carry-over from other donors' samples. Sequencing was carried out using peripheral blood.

The CDR3 sequence is CSYRVVSTEAFF. In DNA form, the CDR3 reads TGCAGTTACAGGGTAGTGAGTACTGAAGCTTTCTTT. V usage is TRBV29-1 and J usage is TRBJ1-1; D is possibly TRBD1 (6 bases). The CDR3 has 12 amino acids. Germline assignment: CDR1 SQVTM and CDR2 ANQGSEA.